Each of the 6 T cell receptor beta chains below was sequenced from the same sample in a study of blood T cell repertoires in COVID-19. Using immunoSEQ multiplex PCR, the repertoire was profiled, and TCRdb retains in-frame clones only, with some absent. The sample contains about 95,000 clones, roughly 76% of which appear only once. Sequenced material: peripheral blood. These receptors all come from a man older than 75 with COVID-19, enrolled during active disease.

As DNA, the CDR3 is TGTGCCACCAGTGACAACAGGGGGCTATACGAGCAGTACTTC. Translation gives CATSDNRGLYEQYF. This chain uses TRBV24-1 with TRBJ2-7, with TRBD1 matching over 9 bases. The germline V gene encodes CDR1 KGHDR and CDR2 SFDVKD. The V gene end was trimmed by 4 bases and the J gene end by 4 bases; junction bases not matched to a gene: 4. The CDR3 is 14 residues long.

This clone was found a few times. This chain links TRBV19 with TRBJ1-1, with D possibly TRBD1 on 6 matching bases. Looked up from germline, CDR1 is LNHDA and CDR2 is SQIVND (reference sequence). Trimming took 5 bases from V and 1 from J, leaving 8 bases between them. This CDR3 region has 13 residues. CDR3 bases: TGTGCCAGTAGTTTGGGACAGAACACTGAAGCTTTCTTT. Encoded protein: CASSLGQNTEAFF. Full variable domain (rest looked up from reference TRBV19 and TRBJ1-1): DGGITQSPKYLFRKEGQNVTLSCEQNLNHDAMYWYRQDPGQGLRLIYYSQIVNDFQKGDIAEGYSVSREKKESFPLTVTSAQKNPTAFYLCASSLGQNTEAFFGQGTRLTVV.

The chain links TRBV12-3 or TRBV12-4 to TRBJ2-5, with 10 bases matching TRBD1. This CDR3 contains 13 residues. Losses at the gene ends were 6 bases for V and 9 bases for J; bases not matched to a gene: 7. The CDR3 DNA reads as TGTGCCAGCAGCCTGGGACAGGGGTTAGCCCAGTACTTC. This encodes CASSLGQGLAQYF.

This sequence joins TRBV10-3 and TRBJ2-7; 7 nucleotides match TRBD1. This CDR3 comprises 15 residues. The junction had 9 bases not matched to a gene; V was cut back by 1 base and J by 6 bases. The germline CDR1 and CDR2 sequences are ENHRY and SYGVKD. CDR3 loop: CAISEWSQGEGEQYF. CDR3 DNA: TGTGCCATCAGTGAGTGGAGCCAGGGGGAAGGCGAGCAGTACTTC.

This rearrangement joins TRBV18 to TRBJ1-2; tentatively, D is TRBD1 (6 bases). V was pared by 5 bases and J by 5 bases, with 18 bases between. CDR3 length: 15 amino acids. The germline V gene encodes CDR1 KGHSH and CDR2 LQKENI. CDR3 bases: TGTGCCAGCTCATCCGGGACAACTGATTCTTATGGCTACACCTTC. Translating it yields CASSSGTTDSYGYTF.

The chain is built from TRBV5-4 and TRBJ2-5, with 10 bases that match TRBD1. Losses at the gene ends were 4 bases for V and 5 bases for J; bases not matched to a gene: 5. Germline V gene lookup returns CDR1 SGHNT and CDR2 YYREEE (reference sequence). CDR3 length equals 14 residues. CDR3 coding DNA: TGTGCCAGCAGCATGGGACAGGGGTATGAGACCCAGTACTTC. It encodes CASSMGQGYETQYF. Full variable domain (rest looked up from reference TRBV5-4 and TRBJ2-5): ETGVTQSPTHLIKTRGQQVTLRCSSQSGHNTVSWYQQALGQGPQFIFQYYREEENGRGNFPPRFSGLQFPNYSSELNVNALELDDSALYLCASSMGQGYETQYFGPGTRLLVL.